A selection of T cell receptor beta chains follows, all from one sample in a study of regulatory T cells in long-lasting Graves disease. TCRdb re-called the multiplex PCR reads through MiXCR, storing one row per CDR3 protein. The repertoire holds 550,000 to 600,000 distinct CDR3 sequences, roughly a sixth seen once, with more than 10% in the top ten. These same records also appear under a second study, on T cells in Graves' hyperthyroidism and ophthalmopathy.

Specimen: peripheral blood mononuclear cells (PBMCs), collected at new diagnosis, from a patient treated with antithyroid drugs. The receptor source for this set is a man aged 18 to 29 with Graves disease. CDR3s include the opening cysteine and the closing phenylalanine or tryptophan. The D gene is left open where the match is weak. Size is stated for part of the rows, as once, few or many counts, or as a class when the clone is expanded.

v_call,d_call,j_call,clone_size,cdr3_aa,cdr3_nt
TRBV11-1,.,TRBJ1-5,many,CASSLDVPGSQPQHF,TGTGCCAGCAGCTTAGATGTGCCAGGGTCTCAGCCCCAGCATTTT
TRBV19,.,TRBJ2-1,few,CASTMRAHNEQFF,TGTGCCAGTACGATGAGGGCGCACAATGAGCAGTTCTTC
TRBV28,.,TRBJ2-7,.,CASRGVDGSTYEQYF,TGTGCCAGCAGGGGTGTCGACGGGAGTACCTACGAGCAGTACTTC
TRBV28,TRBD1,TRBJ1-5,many,CASSPPGTGVNQPQHF,TGTGCCAGCAGCCCCCCCGGGACAGGGGTTAATCAGCCCCAGCATTTT
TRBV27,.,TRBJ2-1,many,CARKKGAGVGNEQFF,TGTGCCAGGAAGAAAGGGGCAGGAGTCGGCAATGAGCAGTTCTTC
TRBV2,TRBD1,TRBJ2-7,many,CASSERDRGEQYF,TGTGCCAGCAGTGAACGGGACAGGGGCGAGCAGTACTTC
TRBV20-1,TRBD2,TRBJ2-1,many,CSAFRGLGNEQFF,TGCAGTGCTTTTCGGGGACTAGGCAACGAGCAGTTCTTC
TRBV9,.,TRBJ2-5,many,CASSVTTGPDEETQYF,TGTGCCAGCAGCGTAACAACAGGGCCTGACGAAGAGACCCAGTACTTC
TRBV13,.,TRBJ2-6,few,CASSLGLQGTSGANVLTF,TGTGCCAGCAGCTTAGGACTACAGGGTACCTCTGGGGCCAACGTCCTGACTTTC
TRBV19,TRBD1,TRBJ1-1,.,CASSFPGTGEAFF,TGTGCCAGTAGTTTTCCCGGGACAGGGGAAGCTTTCTTT
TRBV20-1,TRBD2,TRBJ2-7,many,CSARTGTRYEQYF,TGCAGTGCTAGAACCGGGACTAGATACGAGCAGTACTTC
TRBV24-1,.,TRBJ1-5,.,CATAPQGSNQPQHF,TGTGCCACCGCCCCACAGGGTAGCAATCAGCCCCAGCATTTT
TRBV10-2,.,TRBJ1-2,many,CASSEIGLHPYGYTF,TGCGCCAGCAGTGAGATCGGCTTACACCCATATGGCTACACCTTC
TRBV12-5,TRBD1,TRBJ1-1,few,CASGLGQGAAFF,TGTGCTAGTGGTTTAGGACAGGGGGCAGCTTTCTTT